This record covers a single T cell receptor (beta chain). The clone's antigen remains unknown. No qualities accompany the bases; no much larger clone lies one base away. Library prep was done by the immunoSEQ multiplex PCR assay. As stored in TCRdb, this immuneACCESS dataset retains in-frame rearrangements with V and J assigned. A fraction of the clones does not appear; measured against another copy, unresolved V genes explain less than half of the discrepancy, and the remainder lacks a known reason. Across this sample there are around 250,000 clones, with roughly 82% seen only once. Clones ranked in the top ten supply roughly 13% of the sample. This specimen belongs to a study of control samples from healthy donors and cancer patients (dated by TCRdb to 2018 to 2021). Via the germline V gene, CDR1 is SGHTA and CDR2 FQGNSA. Reading from cysteine to phenylalanine, the CDR3 counts 16 amino acids. Of the read, only the CDR3 DNA is kept; its 48 bases are in frame from base 1. V lost 4 bases and J lost 1 base, and the count of bases not matched to a germline gene is 4.

Sequencing was done on a sample of PBMCs. The receptor was isolated from an older woman with lung cancer. The rearranged segments are TRBV7-2 and TRBJ2-7, and TRBD2 matches 13 of the central bases. The DNA is TGTGCCAGCAGCTCCCAGGGACTAGCGGGGTCCTACGAGCAGTACTTC. This translates into CASSSQGLAGSYEQYF.